This entry lists 3 T cell receptor beta chains sequenced from one sample in a study of control samples from healthy donors and cancer patients. Clones were sequenced by immunoSEQ multiplex PCR, and TCRdb holds only the in-frame ones, with some missing. The data show about 63,000 clones, approximately 85% seen once. Sequenced material: blood. These TCRs come from a man aged 35 to 55 in good health.

This rearrangement joins TRBV13 to TRBJ2-7; D might be TRBD2 (6 bases). Trimming cost V 5 bases and J 0 bases, with 11 bases left between them. The CDR3 totals 14 residues. The V gene's germline CDR1 is PRHDT and CDR2 FYEKMQ (reference sequence). CDR3 loop: CASSPGRSSYEQYF. The DNA for the CDR3 is TGTGCCAGCAGCCCTGGGAGGAGCTCCTACGAGCAGTACTTC.

The chain combines TRBV7-3 with TRBJ2-3; 9 nucleotides line up with TRBD1. Germline trimming cut 4 bases from V and 6 bases from J; bases unmatched to any gene: 8. The CDR3 is 15 amino acids. CDR1 is SGHTA and CDR2 is FQGTGA in the germline V gene. The CDR3 loop reads CASSSQGAVGDTQYF. The CDR3 DNA follows: TGTGCCAGCAGCTCACAGGGGGCAGTGGGGGATACGCAGTATTTT.

The sample holds a few counts of this clone. The chain combines TRBV4-3 with TRBJ2-3; 13 positions match TRBD2. The CDR3 is 17 residues long. Trimming cost V 3 bases and J 2 bases; bases outside gene matches: 5. Germline lookup yields CDR1 LGHNA and CDR2 YSLEER. In DNA form, the CDR3 reads TGCGCCAGCAGCCACGGACTAGCGGGAGATGTCACAGATACGCAGTATTTT. Its translation: CASSHGLAGDVTDTQYF.